The source of this T cell receptor beta chain is a study of T-cell memory formation after mild COVID-19. A 5'RACE reaction primed in the constant segment made cDNA libraries of TCR alpha and TCR beta, and these carried sample barcodes and UMIs. TCRdb ran MiXCR on the 5' RACE reads and lists one entry per CDR3 protein. The sample has about half a million distinct CDR3 sequences; about 18% are singletons. The CDR3 is 14 amino acids. The ends lost 2 bases at V and 6 bases at J; junction bases unmatched: 4. Germline V CDR1 and CDR2: SGHVS, FQNEAQ. Findings and caveats of the study: Whereas later expanders leaned CD4+, clones contracting day 15 to 85 showed a balanced CD4/CD8 makeup. The SARS-CoV-2 specificity of second-wave clones reaching peak at day 37 remained unverified. Researchers report contracting CD4+ clones mostly in CM and EM, with CD8+ clones in EMRA.

This clonotype was seen a handful of times. The antigen is undetermined. Sequenced input: PBMCs or a T cell subset sorted from them (not recorded which). The rearrangement joins TRBV7-8 to TRBJ1-1, with 9 bases that match TRBD1. The TCR sequence derives from an adult woman who had mild COVID-19 (a few samples of this study predate the infection). Cell type and time point are not known. The CDR3 DNA is TGTGCCAGCAGCTTACCGGGACAGGGCCCTGAAGCTTTCTTT. This gives the protein CASSLPGQGPEAFF.